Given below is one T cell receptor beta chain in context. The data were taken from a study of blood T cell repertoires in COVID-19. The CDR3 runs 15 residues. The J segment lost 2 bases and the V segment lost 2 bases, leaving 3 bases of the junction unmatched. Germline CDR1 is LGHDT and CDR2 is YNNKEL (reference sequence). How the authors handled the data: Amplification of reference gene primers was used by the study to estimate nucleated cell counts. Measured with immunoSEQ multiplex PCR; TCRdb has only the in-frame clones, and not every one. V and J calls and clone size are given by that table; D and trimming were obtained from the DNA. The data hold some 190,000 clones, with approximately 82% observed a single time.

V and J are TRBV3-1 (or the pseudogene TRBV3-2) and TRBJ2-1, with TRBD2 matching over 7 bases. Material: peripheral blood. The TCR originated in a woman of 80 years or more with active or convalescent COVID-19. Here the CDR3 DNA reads TGTGCCAGCAGCCAAAACCTAGCGGCCTACAATGAGCAGTTCTTC. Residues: CASSQNLAAYNEQFF.